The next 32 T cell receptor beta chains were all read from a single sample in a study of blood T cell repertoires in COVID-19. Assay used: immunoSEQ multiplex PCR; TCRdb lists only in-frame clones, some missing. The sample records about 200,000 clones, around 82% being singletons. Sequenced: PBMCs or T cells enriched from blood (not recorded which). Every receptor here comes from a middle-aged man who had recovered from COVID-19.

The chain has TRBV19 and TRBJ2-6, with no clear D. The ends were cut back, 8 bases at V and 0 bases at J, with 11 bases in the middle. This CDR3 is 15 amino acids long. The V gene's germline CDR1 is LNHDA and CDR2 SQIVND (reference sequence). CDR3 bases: TGTGCCAGTCAGGAACAGCACTCTGGGGCCAACGTCCTGACTTTC. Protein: CASQEQHSGANVLTF.

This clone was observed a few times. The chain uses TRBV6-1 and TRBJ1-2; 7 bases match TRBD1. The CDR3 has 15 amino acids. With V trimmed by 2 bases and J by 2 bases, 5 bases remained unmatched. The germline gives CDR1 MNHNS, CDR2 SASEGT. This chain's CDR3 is CASSETPGGNYGYTF. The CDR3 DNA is TGTGCCAGCAGTGAAACCCCAGGGGGGAACTATGGCTACACCTTC.

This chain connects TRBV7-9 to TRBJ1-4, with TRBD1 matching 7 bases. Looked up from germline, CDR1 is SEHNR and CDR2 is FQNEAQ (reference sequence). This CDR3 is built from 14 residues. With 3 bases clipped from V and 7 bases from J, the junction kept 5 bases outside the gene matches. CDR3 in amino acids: CASSLTGIGEKLFF. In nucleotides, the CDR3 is TGTGCCAGCAGCTTGACAGGGATTGGTGAAAAACTGTTTTTT.

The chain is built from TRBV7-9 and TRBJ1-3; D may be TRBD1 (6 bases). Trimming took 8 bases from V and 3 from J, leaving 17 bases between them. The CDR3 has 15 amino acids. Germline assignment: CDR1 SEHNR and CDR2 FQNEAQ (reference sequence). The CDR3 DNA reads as TGTGCCAGCGTTGAGGGGGGGCGAAGTGGAAACACCATATATTTT. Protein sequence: CASVEGGRSGNTIYF. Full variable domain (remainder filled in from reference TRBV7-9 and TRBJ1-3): DTGVSQNPRHKITKRGQNVTFRCDPISEHNRLYWYRQTLGQGPEFLTYFQNEAQLEKSRLLSDRFSAERPKGSFSTLEIQRTEQGDSAMYLCASVEGGRSGNTIYFGEGSWLTVV.

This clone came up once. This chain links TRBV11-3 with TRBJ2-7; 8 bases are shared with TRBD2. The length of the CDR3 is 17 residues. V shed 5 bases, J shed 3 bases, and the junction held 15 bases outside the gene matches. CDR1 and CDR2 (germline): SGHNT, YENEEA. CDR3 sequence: CASSTRLGTRALYEQYV. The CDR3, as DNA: TGTGCCAGCAGCACGAGGCTAGGGACTAGGGCTCTCTACGAGCAGTACGTC.

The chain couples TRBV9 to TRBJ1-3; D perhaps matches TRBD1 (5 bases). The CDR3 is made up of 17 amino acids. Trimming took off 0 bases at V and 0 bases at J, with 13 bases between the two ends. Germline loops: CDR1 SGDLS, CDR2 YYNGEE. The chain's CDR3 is CASSVATGLSSGNTIYF. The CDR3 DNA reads TGTGCCAGCAGCGTAGCAACAGGCCTTAGCTCTGGAAACACCATATATTTT. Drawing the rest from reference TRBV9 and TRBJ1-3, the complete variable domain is DSGVTQTPKHLITATGQRVTLRCSPRSGDLSVYWYQQSLDQGLQFLIQYYNGEERAKGNILERFSAQQFPDLHSELNLSSLELGDSALYFCASSVATGLSSGNTIYFGEGSWLTVV.

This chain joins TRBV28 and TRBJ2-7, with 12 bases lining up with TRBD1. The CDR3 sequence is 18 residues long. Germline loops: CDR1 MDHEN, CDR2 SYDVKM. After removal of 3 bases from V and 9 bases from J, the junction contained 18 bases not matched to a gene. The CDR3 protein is CASSFVGQGARRAEGQYF. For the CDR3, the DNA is TGTGCCAGCAGTTTCGTGGGACAGGGGGCGCGTAGGGCCGAGGGGCAGTACTTC.

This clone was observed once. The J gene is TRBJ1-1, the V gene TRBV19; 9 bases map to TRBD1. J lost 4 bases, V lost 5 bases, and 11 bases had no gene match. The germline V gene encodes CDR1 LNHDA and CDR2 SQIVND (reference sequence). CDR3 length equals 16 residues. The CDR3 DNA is TGTGCCAGTAGTCGGAGGGACAGGGCTGTGGGCACTGAAGCTTTCTTT. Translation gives CASSRRDRAVGTEAFF.

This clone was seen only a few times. The CDR3 protein is CASSLSLSTDTQYF. The CDR3 DNA follows: TGTGCCAGCAGCTTATCCTTGAGCACAGATACGCAGTATTTT. The J gene is TRBJ2-3, the V gene TRBV7-3; the D is unclear. Per the germline V gene, CDR1 is SGHTA and CDR2 is FQGTGA. The V end lost 2 bases, the J end lost 0 bases, and 6 bases lay between the germline ends. The CDR3 covers 14 residues. Combining the CDR3 with reference TRBV7-3 and TRBJ2-3 gives the whole variable domain GAGVSQTPSNKVTEKGKYVELRCDPISGHTALYWYRQSLGQGPEFLIYFQGTGAADDSGLPNDRFFAVRPEGSVSTLKIQRTERGDSAVYLCASSLSLSTDTQYFGPGTRLTVL.

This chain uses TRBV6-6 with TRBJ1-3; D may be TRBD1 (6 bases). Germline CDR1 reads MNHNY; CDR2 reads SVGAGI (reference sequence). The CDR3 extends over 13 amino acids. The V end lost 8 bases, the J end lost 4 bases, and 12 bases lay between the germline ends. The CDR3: CASLGTRGNTIYF. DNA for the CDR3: TGTGCCAGCCTGGGGACACGGGGAAACACCATATATTTT.

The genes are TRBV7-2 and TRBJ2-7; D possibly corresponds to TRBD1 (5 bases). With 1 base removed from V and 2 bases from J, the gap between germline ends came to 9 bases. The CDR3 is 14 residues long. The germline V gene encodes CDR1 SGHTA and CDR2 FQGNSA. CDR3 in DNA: TGTGCCAGCAGCTTAGGGTCAGGGCCCTACGAGCAGTACGTC. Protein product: CASSLGSGPYEQYV.

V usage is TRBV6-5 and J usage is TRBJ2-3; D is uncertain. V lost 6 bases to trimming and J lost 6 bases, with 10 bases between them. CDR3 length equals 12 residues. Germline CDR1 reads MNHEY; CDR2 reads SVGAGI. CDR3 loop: CASSRVDDTQYF. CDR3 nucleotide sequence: TGTGCCAGCAGCCGCGTCGATGATACGCAGTATTTT.

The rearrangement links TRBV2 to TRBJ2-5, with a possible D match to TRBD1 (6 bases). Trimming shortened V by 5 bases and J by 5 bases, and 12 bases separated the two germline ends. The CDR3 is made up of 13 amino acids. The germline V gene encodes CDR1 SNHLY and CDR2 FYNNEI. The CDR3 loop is CASSPTGWETQYF. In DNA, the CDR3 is TGTGCCAGCAGTCCCACAGGGTGGGAGACCCAGTACTTC.

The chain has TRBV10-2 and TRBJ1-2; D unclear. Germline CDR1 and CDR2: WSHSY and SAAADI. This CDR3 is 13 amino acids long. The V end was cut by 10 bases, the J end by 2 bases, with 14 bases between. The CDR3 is CATHGGLNYGYTF. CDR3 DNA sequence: TGCGCCACCCATGGAGGGCTCAACTATGGCTACACCTTC.

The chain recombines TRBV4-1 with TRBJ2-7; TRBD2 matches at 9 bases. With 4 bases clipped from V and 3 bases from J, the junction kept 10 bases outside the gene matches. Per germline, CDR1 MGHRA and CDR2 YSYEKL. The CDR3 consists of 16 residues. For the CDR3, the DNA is TGCGCCAGCAGCCTTTCCTTAGCGGGAGCGGGCTACGAGCAGTACTTC. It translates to CASSLSLAGAGYEQYF.

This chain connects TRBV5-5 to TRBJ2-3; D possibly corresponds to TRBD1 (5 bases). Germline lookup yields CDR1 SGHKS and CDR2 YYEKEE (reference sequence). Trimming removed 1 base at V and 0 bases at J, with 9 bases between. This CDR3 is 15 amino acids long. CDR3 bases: TGTGCCAGCAGCTTGACCAGGGCTAGCACAGATACGCAGTATTTT. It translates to CASSLTRASTDTQYF.

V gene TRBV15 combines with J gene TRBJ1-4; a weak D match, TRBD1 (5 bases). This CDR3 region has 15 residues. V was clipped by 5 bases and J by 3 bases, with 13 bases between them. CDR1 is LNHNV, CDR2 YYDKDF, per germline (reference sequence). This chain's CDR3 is CATSGRQSSNEKLFF. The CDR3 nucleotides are TGTGCCACCAGCGGCCGACAGTCCTCTAATGAAAAACTGTTTTTT.

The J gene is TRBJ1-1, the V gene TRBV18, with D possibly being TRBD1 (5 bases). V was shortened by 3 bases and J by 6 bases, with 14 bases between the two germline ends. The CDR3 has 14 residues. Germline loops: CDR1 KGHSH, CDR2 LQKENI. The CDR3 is CASSPAVGVAEAFF. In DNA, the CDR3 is TGTGCCAGCTCACCGGCAGTAGGGGTCGCTGAAGCTTTCTTT.

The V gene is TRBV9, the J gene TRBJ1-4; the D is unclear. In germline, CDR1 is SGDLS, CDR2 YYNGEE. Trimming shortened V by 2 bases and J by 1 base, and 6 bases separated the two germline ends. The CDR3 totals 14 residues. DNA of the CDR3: TGTGCCAGCAGCGTCGGGTTAACTAATGAAAAACTGTTTTTT. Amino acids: CASSVGLTNEKLFF.

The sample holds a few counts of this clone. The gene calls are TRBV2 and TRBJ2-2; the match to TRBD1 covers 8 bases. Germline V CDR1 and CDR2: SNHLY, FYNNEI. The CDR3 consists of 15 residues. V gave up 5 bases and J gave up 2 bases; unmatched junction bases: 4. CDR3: CASSLGQGNTGELFF. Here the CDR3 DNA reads TGTGCCAGCAGTTTAGGACAGGGTAACACCGGGGAGCTGTTTTTT.

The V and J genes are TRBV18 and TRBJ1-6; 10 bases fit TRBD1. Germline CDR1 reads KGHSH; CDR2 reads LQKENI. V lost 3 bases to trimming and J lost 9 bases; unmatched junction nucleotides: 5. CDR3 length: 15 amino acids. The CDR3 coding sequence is TGTGCCAGCTCACCCCGCCGGGACAGGGGTTCACCCCTCCACTTT. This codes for CASSPRRDRGSPLHF.

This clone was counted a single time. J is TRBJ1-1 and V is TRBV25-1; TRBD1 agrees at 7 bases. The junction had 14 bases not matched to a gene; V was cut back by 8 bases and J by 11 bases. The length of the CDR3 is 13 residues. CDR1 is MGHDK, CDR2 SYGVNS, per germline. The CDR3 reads CASGDRGRGKAFF. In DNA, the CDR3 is TGTGCCAGCGGGGATAGGGGGCGCGGTAAGGCTTTCTTT.

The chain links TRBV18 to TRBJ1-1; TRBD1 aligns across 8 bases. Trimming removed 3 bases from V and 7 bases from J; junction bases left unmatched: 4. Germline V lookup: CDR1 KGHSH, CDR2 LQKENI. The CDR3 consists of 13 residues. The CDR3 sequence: CASSPDRGDEAFF. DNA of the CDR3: TGTGCCAGCTCACCCGACAGGGGTGATGAAGCTTTCTTT.

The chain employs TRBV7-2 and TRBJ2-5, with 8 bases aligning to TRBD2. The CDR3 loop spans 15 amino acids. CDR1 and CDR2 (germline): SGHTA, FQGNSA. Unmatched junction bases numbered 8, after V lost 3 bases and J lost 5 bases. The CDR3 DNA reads TGTGCCAGCAGCTTCCCGGTTAGCGGGATTGAGACCCAGTACTTC. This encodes CASSFPVSGIETQYF.

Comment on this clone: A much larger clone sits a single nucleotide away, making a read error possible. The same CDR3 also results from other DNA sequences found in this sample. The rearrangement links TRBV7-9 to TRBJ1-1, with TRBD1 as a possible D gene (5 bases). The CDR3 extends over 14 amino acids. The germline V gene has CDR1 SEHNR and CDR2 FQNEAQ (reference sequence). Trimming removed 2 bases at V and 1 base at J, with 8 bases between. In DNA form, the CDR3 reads TGTGCCAGCAGCTTACAGGGCGGGAACACTGAAGCTTTCTTT. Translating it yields CASSLQGGNTEAFF.

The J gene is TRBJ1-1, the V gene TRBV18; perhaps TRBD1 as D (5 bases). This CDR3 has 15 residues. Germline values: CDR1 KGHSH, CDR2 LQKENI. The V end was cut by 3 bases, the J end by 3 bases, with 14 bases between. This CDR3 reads CASSPKGRRDTEAFF. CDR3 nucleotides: TGTGCCAGCTCACCGAAGGGGCGTAGGGACACTGAAGCTTTCTTT.

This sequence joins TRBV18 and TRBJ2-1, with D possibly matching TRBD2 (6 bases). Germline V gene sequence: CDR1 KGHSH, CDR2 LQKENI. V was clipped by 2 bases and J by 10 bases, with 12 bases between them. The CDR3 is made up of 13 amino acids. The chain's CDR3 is CASSPENGSEQFF. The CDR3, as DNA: TGTGCCAGCTCACCAGAGAACGGGAGCGAGCAGTTCTTC.

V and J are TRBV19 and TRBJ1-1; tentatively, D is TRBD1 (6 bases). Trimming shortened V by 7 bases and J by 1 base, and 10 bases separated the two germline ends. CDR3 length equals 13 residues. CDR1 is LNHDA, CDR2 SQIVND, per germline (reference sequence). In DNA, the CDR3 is TGTGCCAGTATTGGGACACCGAACACTGAAGCTTTCTTT. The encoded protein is CASIGTPNTEAFF.

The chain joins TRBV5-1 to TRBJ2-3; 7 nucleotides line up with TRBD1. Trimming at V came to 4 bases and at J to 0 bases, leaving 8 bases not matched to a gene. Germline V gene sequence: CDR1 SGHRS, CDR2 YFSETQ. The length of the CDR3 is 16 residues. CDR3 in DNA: TGCGCCAGCAGCCAAAACTCAGGGGGTAGCACAGATACGCAGTATTTT. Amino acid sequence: CASSQNSGGSTDTQYF.

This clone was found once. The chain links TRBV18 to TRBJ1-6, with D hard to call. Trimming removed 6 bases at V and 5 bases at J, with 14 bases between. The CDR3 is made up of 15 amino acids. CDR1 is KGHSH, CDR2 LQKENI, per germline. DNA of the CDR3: TGTGCCAGCTCCCCGCGGTCGGGTGATAATTCACCCCTCCACTTT. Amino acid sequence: CASSPRSGDNSPLHF.

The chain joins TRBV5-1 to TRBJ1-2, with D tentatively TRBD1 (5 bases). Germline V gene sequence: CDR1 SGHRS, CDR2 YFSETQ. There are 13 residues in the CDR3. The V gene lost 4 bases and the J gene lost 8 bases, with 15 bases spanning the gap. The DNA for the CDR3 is TGCGCCAGCAGCCCGGATCGGGACTTCGGCTACACCTTC. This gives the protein CASSPDRDFGYTF. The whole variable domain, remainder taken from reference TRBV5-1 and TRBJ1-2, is KAGVTQTPRYLIKTRGQQVTLSCSPISGHRSVSWYQQTPGQGLQFLFEYFSETQRNKGNFPGRFSGRQFSNSRSEMNVSTLELGDSALYLCASSPDRDFGYTFGSGTRLTVV.

The chain's CDR3 is CAISDRGEQFF. The CDR3 bases are TGTGCCATCAGTGACAGGGGGGAGCAGTTCTTC. The rearrangement links TRBV10-3 to TRBJ2-1; 7 nucleotides align to TRBD1. V trimming: 3 bases; J trimming: 10 bases; junction bases outside the gene matches: 0. CDR1 is ENHRY and CDR2 is SYGVKD in the germline V gene. This CDR3 is built from 11 residues.